The 32 T cell receptor beta chains below were found in one sample sequenced in a study of shared T cell receptors in the human thymus. The method was immunoSEQ multiplex PCR; TCRdb's version includes in-frame clones alone and lacks a portion of them. The sample holds fewer than 700,000 clones, roughly 90% seen once. In addition, the sample was reused for a study of human thymus T cells.

The sequencing input was thymocytes. Receptors originate from a boy younger than two with a congenital heart defect.

CDR3 residues: CASSPNRETQYF. CDR3 DNA: TGTGCCAGCTCACCCAACAGGGAGACCCAGTACTTC. The chain has TRBV18 and TRBJ2-5, with D perhaps matching TRBD1 (5 bases). CDR3 length: 12 residues. CDR1 is KGHSH, CDR2 LQKENI, per germline. Trimming took off 3 bases at V and 5 bases at J, with 7 bases between the two ends.

The V gene is TRBV5-1, the J gene TRBJ2-3; TRBD2 matches at 12 bases. The CDR3 has 19 residues. With V trimmed by 1 base and J by 0 bases, 9 bases remained unmatched. CDR1 is SGHRS, CDR2 YFSETQ, per germline. CDR3 in amino acids: CASSLWASGRDISTDTQYF. The DNA for the CDR3 is TGCGCCAGCAGCTTGTGGGCTAGCGGGAGGGATATTAGCACAGATACGCAGTATTTT.

The gene calls are TRBV5-6 and TRBJ2-7; 8 bases agree with TRBD2. The CDR3 totals 14 residues. The J segment lost 0 bases and the V segment lost 2 bases, leaving 1 base of the junction unmatched. The germline gives CDR1 SGHDT, CDR2 YYEEEE. The chain's CDR3 is CASSLAGASYEQYF. CDR3 coding DNA: TGTGCCAGCAGCTTAGCGGGAGCCTCCTACGAGCAGTACTTC.

Remarks on this clone: The CDR3 does not close with the conserved phenylalanine or tryptophan, likely indicating a read error. Because the CDR3's place on the DNA is in doubt, the DNA is left out and the CDR3 is given as listed by TCRdb. The V and J genes are TRBV2 and TRBJ1-1; no DNA check was done on the table's D call, TRBD1. The CDR3 region is 9 residues in length, termini included. CDR1 and CDR2 (germline): SNHLY, FYNNEI. The CDR3 sequence: CASSEDTPL.

The gene calls are TRBV10-3 and TRBJ2-7; TRBD1 agrees at 8 bases. This CDR3 contains 13 residues. J was trimmed by 3 bases and V by 6 bases; bases with no gene match: 4. Germline V gene sequence: CDR1 ENHRY, CDR2 SYGVKD. In DNA form, the CDR3 reads TGTGCCATCAGCCCGACAGGGGACTACGAGCAGTACTTC. Translated, it gives CAISPTGDYEQYF.

This chain uses TRBV2 with TRBJ1-5, with a possible D match to TRBD1 (5 bases). V was shortened by 6 bases and J by 1 base, with 16 bases between the two germline ends. The CDR3 has 16 amino acids. CDR1 is SNHLY, CDR2 FYNNEI, per germline. This CDR3 reads CASSNKGVFSNQPQHF. The CDR3 nucleotides are TGTGCCAGCAGCAATAAAGGGGTTTTCAGCAATCAGCCCCAGCATTTT.

The chain combines TRBV4-2 with TRBJ1-5; D is unresolved. V lost 1 base and J 0 bases, leaving 10 bases between the germline ends. The germline CDR1 and CDR2 sequences are LGHNA and YNFKEQ. The CDR3 length is 16 residues. CDR3 in amino acids: CASSQVLQPSNQPQHF. CDR3 bases: TGTGCCAGCAGCCAAGTCCTACAGCCTAGCAATCAGCCCCAGCATTTT.

The rearrangement joins TRBV27 to TRBJ2-1; 13 bases align to TRBD2. V shed 6 bases and J 8 bases; nucleotides not matched to a gene: 7. The CDR3 totals 15 residues. Germline V lookup: CDR1 MNHEY, CDR2 SMNVEV (reference sequence). CDR3 bases: TGTGCCAGCAGCCCCGGACTAGCGGGAGAGGATGAGCAGTTCTTC. As protein: CASSPGLAGEDEQFF.

The chain employs TRBV28 and TRBJ1-2; a possible D gene is TRBD1 (6 bases). The V end lost 6 bases, the J end lost 8 bases, and 25 bases lay between the germline ends. The CDR3 is 16 amino acids. Looked up from germline, CDR1 is MDHEN and CDR2 is SYDVKM. The CDR3 protein is CASSFPTGLFKGGYTF. The CDR3 region has the DNA TGTGCCAGCAGCTTTCCGACAGGTCTCTTTAAGGGAGGCTACACCTTC.

V gene TRBV7-8 combines with J gene TRBJ2-3, with 7 bases fitting TRBD1. The germline V gene encodes CDR1 SGHVS and CDR2 FQNEAQ. V shed 5 bases, J shed 6 bases, and the junction held 14 bases outside the gene matches. The CDR3 is 16 residues long. CDR3 sequence reads: CASSPQGTDPTDTQYF. The CDR3 region has the DNA TGTGCCAGCAGCCCCCAGGGGACAGACCCCACCGATACGCAGTATTTT.

The rearrangement uses TRBV7-9 and TRBJ2-7; a possible D gene is TRBD2 (6 bases). Germline V gene lookup returns CDR1 SEHNR and CDR2 FQNEAQ (reference sequence). CDR3 size: 14 residues. V lost 1 base, J lost 0 bases, and 7 bases lay in between. This chain's CDR3 is CASSLGEDSYEQYF. The CDR3 region has the DNA TGTGCCAGCAGCTTAGGGGAGGACTCCTACGAGCAGTACTTC.

V and J are TRBV5-4 and TRBJ2-1; 7 nucleotides align to TRBD2. The CDR3 runs to 18 residues. V shed 4 bases and J 0 bases; nucleotides not matched to a gene: 13. From germline, CDR1 is SGHNT and CDR2 YYREEE (reference sequence). CDR3 sequence reads: CASSPSVSGYFSYNEQFF. The CDR3 DNA reads TGTGCCAGCAGCCCCTCGGTTAGCGGGTACTTCTCCTACAATGAGCAGTTCTTC.

In this sample, this clone turned up once. V is TRBV5-1 and J is TRBJ2-3; TRBD2 agrees at 14 bases. The V gene end was trimmed by 6 bases and the J gene end by 8 bases; junction bases not matched to a gene: 17. This CDR3 comprises 18 residues. Germline V lookup: CDR1 SGHRS, CDR2 YFSETQ. This CDR3 reads CASTAGTGGTSGSCTQYF. CDR3 sequence (DNA): TGCGCCAGCACTGCCGGGACAGGGGGGACTAGCGGGAGTTGTACGCAGTATTTT.

V usage is TRBV10-1 and J usage is TRBJ2-2, with D tentatively TRBD2 (5 bases). Germline V gene sequence: CDR1 WNHNN, CDR2 SYGVQD (reference sequence). V was cut by 3 bases and J by 3 bases, with 11 bases left in between. This CDR3 is 15 amino acids long. CDR3 nucleotide sequence: TGCGCCAGCAGTGATGAGGGAGAGGACACCGGGGAGCTGTTTTTT. Protein sequence: CASSDEGEDTGELFF.

The chain has TRBV14 and TRBJ2-7, with TRBD2 matching 9 bases. Germline-derived CDR1 and CDR2 are SGHDN and FVKESK. The junction had 11 bases not matched to a gene; V was cut back by 2 bases and J by 6 bases. The CDR3 covers 16 residues. In nucleotides, the CDR3 is TGTGCCAGCAGCCAACATGATAGCGGGGGCCGGGTCGAGCAGTACTTC. Protein sequence: CASSQHDSGGRVEQYF.

The CDR3 here is CASSPPGHNTGELFF. The CDR3 nucleotides are TGTGCCAGCAGTCCTCCGGGACACAACACCGGGGAGCTGTTTTTT. This chain connects TRBV27 to TRBJ2-2; perhaps TRBD1 as D (6 bases). The length of the CDR3 is 15 residues. From germline, CDR1 is MNHEY and CDR2 SMNVEV (reference sequence). Trimming left V 5 bases short and J 2 bases short, with 12 bases between.

The rearrangement uses TRBV4-1 and TRBJ2-6; 9 nucleotides line up with TRBD1. The CDR3 length is 18 residues. In germline, CDR1 is MGHRA, CDR2 YSYEKL. V dropped 0 bases and J dropped 0; count of bases not matched to a gene: 3. The CDR3 loop reads CASSQDLGQGSGANVLTF. In nucleotides, the CDR3 is TGCGCCAGCAGCCAAGATTTGGGACAGGGCTCTGGGGCCAACGTCCTGACTTTC.

The chain joins TRBV25-1 to TRBJ1-1, with TRBD1 matching 7 bases. Germline values: CDR1 MGHDK, CDR2 SYGVNS. CDR3 length: 13 amino acids. The V gene end was trimmed by 4 bases and the J gene end by 3 bases; junction bases not matched to a gene: 2. CDR3 coding DNA: TGTGCCAGCAGTGTGCAGGGGGACACTGAAGCTTTCTTT. Amino acids: CASSVQGDTEAFF.

The rearrangement joins TRBV14 to TRBJ2-7; tentatively, D is TRBD2 (5 bases). The germline CDR1 and CDR2 sequences are SGHDN and FVKESK. This CDR3 has 12 amino acids. Trimming took 6 bases from V and 0 from J, leaving 6 bases between them. CDR3 in DNA: TGTGCCAGCAGACTAGGCTCCTACGAGCAGTACTTC. Its protein is CASRLGSYEQYF.

The chain links TRBV5-6 to TRBJ1-4, with 8 bases matching TRBD1. Germline CDR1 and CDR2: SGHDT and YYEEEE. This CDR3 has 14 amino acids. Trimming at V came to 3 bases and at J to 8 bases, leaving 6 bases not matched to a gene. Here the CDR3 reads CASSYRGRGEKLFF. CDR3 nucleotides: TGTGCCAGCAGCTACAGGGGGAGAGGCGAAAAACTGTTTTTT.

The chain joins TRBV29-1 to TRBJ2-7; 11 bases map to TRBD1. Germline CDR1 reads SQVTM; CDR2 reads ANQGSEA. The ends lost 7 bases at V and 5 bases at J; junction bases unmatched: 7. This CDR3 is 13 amino acids long. CDR3 residues: CSGWTGGFDEQYF. The CDR3, as DNA: TGCAGCGGGTGGACAGGGGGCTTCGACGAGCAGTACTTC.

This rearrangement joins TRBV4-1 to TRBJ2-7, with 8 positions matching TRBD1. V dropped 4 bases and J dropped 3; count of bases not matched to a gene: 14. This CDR3 region has 17 residues. Germline CDR1 reads MGHRA; CDR2 reads YSYEKL. Here the CDR3 DNA reads TGCGCCAGCAGCCGGGAACTAGGGCAGGGGGCTCACTACGAGCAGTACTTC. It specifies CASSRELGQGAHYEQYF.

The chain carries TRBV29-1 and TRBJ1-4; 8 positions agree with TRBD1. In germline, CDR1 is SQVTM, CDR2 ANQGSEA. The CDR3 has 13 residues. Trimming took 5 bases from V and 8 from J; bases not matched to a gene: 7. In DNA, the CDR3 is TGCAGCGTTCCGGACAGGGCGGGGGAAAAACTGTTTTTT. Translation: CSVPDRAGEKLFF.

The V call is TRBV18, the J call TRBJ2-7; D may be TRBD1 (6 bases). Germline assignment: CDR1 KGHSH and CDR2 LQKENI. V was cut by 3 bases and J by 4 bases, with 16 bases left in between. This CDR3 is built from 15 residues. CDR3 protein: CASSPFGRGKYEQYF. CDR3 bases: TGTGCCAGCTCACCGTTTGGCAGGGGCAAATACGAGCAGTACTTC.

The CDR3 sequence: CAWSGLGQGAAEAFF. For the CDR3, the DNA is TGTGCCTGGAGCGGTTTGGGGCAGGGGGCGGCTGAAGCTTTCTTT. The chain joins TRBV30 to TRBJ1-1; 8 nucleotides agree with TRBD1. This CDR3 has 15 residues. Germline lookup yields CDR1 GTSNPN and CDR2 SVGIG (reference sequence). V was pared by 3 bases and J by 6 bases, with 12 bases of the junction left unmatched.

This chain links TRBV7-8 with TRBJ2-4, with 7 bases fitting TRBD1. This CDR3 contains 16 residues. V was pared by 5 bases and J by 0 bases, with 7 bases of the junction left unmatched. The germline V gene has CDR1 SGHVS and CDR2 FQNEAQ. This chain's CDR3 is CASSPRQGLAKNIQYF. CDR3 sequence (DNA): TGTGCCAGCAGCCCCCGACAGGGTCTAGCCAAAAACATTCAGTACTTC.

The gene calls are TRBV28 and TRBJ2-1; 10 nucleotides agree with TRBD2. This CDR3 has 18 residues. CDR1 is MDHEN and CDR2 is SYDVKM in the germline V gene. The ends lost 2 bases at V and 7 bases at J; junction bases unmatched: 14. CDR3 bases: TGTGCCAGCAGTTTACCGGATTCCTCTAGCGGGAGTAAAAATGAGCAGTTCTTC. Its translation: CASSLPDSSSGSKNEQFF.

The rearrangement uses TRBV7-2 and TRBJ1-1; TRBD1 matches at 7 bases. CDR1 is SGHTA and CDR2 is FQGNSA in the germline V gene. V lost 2 bases and J lost 7; bases outside the gene matches: 4. The CDR3 has 13 amino acids. Written as DNA, the CDR3 is TGTGCCAGCAGCTTAAGACAGGGCGATGAAGCTTTCTTT. Protein product: CASSLRQGDEAFF.

The chain is built from TRBV4-3 and TRBJ2-1; 9 bases fit TRBD2. CDR3 length: 18 residues. Trimming cost V 4 bases and J 0 bases; bases outside gene matches: 10. Germline lookup yields CDR1 LGHNA and CDR2 YSLEER. This CDR3 is CASSPQGGRAGSYNEQFF. The CDR3 region has the DNA TGCGCCAGCAGCCCCCAGGGCGGGAGGGCCGGCTCCTACAATGAGCAGTTCTTC.

The chain uses TRBV7-3 and TRBJ2-5; D gene uncertain. The CDR3 sequence is 13 residues long. V was clipped by 5 bases and J by 5 bases, with 12 bases between them. The germline gives CDR1 SGHTA, CDR2 FQGTGA. CDR3 sequence reads: CASSRTVRETQYF. In DNA, the CDR3 is TGTGCCAGCAGCCGAACAGTTCGGGAGACCCAGTACTTC.

This clone occurred a few times. The chain recombines TRBV27 with TRBJ1-1, with D possibly being TRBD1 (6 bases). Deletions cut 2 bases from V and 2 bases from J, with 12 bases between. CDR1 and CDR2 from the germline V gene are MNHEY and SMNVEV (reference sequence). CDR3 size: 15 residues. In DNA form, the CDR3 reads TGTGCCAGCAGTTTAGAAAGGGGGACCAACACTGAAGCTTTCTTT. This translates into CASSLERGTNTEAFF.

V usage is TRBV27 and J usage is TRBJ2-5; 10 bases fit TRBD2. This CDR3 has 15 amino acids. The V segment lost 7 bases and the J segment 1 base; nucleotides outside the gene matches: 6. Germline CDR1 and CDR2: MNHEY and SMNVEV (reference sequence). CDR3 nucleotides: TGTGCCAGCACCCCAGCGGGAGGGGCCCAAGAGACCCAGTACTTC. It codes for CASTPAGGAQETQYF.